The present T cell receptor beta chain was sequenced within a study of blood T cell repertoires in COVID-19. Study details: The samples span acute and convalescent COVID-19 from the United States, Italy and Spain. The cDNA or gDNA used as material had been derived from T cells, B-cell-depleted T cells, or PBMCs.

V dropped 5 bases and J dropped 0; count of bases not matched to a gene: 7. The CDR3 runs 16 residues. The germline gives CDR1 SGHRS, CDR2 YFSETQ. Under the authors' procedure: Amplification of reference gene primers provided the estimated nucleated cell counts. Sequenced by immunoSEQ multiplex PCR; TCRdb stores in-frame clones only, minus some. For V, J and clone size, that table is used; D and trimming come from the DNA. The sample holds some 62,000 clones, approximately 80% seen once. Patients at the Seattle site were enrolled during active infection and followed longitudinally. This chain connects TRBV5-1 to TRBJ1-4; 7 bases match TRBD1. The sequenced sample was peripheral blood. This clonotype was sampled from a man aged 60-69 years with COVID-19, enrolled during active disease. The chain's CDR3 is CASRSTGRATNEKLFF. The CDR3 region has the DNA TGCGCCAGCAGATCGACAGGGCGAGCAACTAATGAAAAACTGTTTTTT.